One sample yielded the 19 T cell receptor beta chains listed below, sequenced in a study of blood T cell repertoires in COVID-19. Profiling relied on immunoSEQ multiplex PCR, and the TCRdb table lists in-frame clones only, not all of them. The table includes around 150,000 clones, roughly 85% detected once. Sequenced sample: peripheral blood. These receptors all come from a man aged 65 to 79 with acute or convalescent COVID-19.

In DNA form, the CDR3 reads TGTGCCACCAGCAGACGACAGGGGGGGGACACTGAAGCTTTCTTT. It translates to CATSRRQGGDTEAFF. The chain carries TRBV15 and TRBJ1-1; 9 bases match TRBD1. Unmatched junction bases numbered 4, after V lost 2 bases and J lost 3 bases. The germline gives CDR1 LNHNV, CDR2 YYDKDF (reference sequence). The CDR3 has 15 residues.

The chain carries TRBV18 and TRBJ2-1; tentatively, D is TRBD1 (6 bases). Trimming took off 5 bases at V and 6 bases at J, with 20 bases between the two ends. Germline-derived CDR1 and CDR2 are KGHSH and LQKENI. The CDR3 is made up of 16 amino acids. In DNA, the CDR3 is TGTGCCAGCTCAGGTCCCAGGGGTAGACTACCCAATGAGCAGTTCTTC. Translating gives CASSGPRGRLPNEQFF.

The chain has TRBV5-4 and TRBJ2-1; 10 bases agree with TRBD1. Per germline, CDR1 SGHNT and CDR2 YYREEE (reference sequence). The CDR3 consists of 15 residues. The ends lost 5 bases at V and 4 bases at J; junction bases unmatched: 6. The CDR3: CASRLGQGSYNEQFF. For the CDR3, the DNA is TGTGCCAGCAGACTGGGACAGGGGAGTTACAATGAGCAGTTCTTC. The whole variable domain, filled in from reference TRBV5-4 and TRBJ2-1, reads ETGVTQSPTHLIKTRGQQVTLRCSSQSGHNTVSWYQQALGQGPQFIFQYYREEENGRGNFPPRFSGLQFPNYSSELNVNALELDDSALYLCASRLGQGSYNEQFFGPGTRLTVL.

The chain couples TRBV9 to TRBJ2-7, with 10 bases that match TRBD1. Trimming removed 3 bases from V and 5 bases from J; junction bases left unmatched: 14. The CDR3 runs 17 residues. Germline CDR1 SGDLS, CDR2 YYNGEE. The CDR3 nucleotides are TGTGCCAGCAGCGGTCCGACTACGGGACAGGGGTCCCACGAGCAGTACTTC. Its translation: CASSGPTTGQGSHEQYF.

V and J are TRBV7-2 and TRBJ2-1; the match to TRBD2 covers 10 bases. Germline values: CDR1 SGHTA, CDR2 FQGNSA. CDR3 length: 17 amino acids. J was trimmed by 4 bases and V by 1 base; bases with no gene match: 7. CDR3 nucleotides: TGTGCCAGCAGCTTAGGGGCCCGGACTAGCGGTTACAATGAGCAGTTCTTC. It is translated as CASSLGARTSGYNEQFF.

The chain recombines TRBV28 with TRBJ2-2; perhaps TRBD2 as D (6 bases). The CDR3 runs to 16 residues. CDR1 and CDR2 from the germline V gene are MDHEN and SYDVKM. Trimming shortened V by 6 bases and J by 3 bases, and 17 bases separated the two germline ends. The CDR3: CASSSHPGEDTGELFF. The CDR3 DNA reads TGTGCCAGCAGCTCCCACCCGGGGGAAGACACCGGGGAGCTGTTTTTT.

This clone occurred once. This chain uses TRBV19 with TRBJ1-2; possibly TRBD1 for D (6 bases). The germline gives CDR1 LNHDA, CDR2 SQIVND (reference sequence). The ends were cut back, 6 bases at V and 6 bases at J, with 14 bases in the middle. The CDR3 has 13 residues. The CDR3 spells CASRPQGSDGYTF. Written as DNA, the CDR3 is TGTGCCAGTAGGCCTCAGGGGTCTGATGGCTACACCTTC.

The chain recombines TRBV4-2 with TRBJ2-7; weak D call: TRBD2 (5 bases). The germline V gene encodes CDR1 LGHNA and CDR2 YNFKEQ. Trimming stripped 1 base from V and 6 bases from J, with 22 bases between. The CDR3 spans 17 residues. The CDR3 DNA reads TGTGCCAGCAGCCAAGTTACCCTCGGACTGGACCCTCCCGAGCAGTACTTC. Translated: CASSQVTLGLDPPEQYF.

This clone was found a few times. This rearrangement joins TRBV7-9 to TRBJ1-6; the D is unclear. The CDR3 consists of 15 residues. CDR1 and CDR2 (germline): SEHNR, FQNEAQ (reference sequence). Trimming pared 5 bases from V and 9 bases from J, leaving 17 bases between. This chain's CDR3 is CASSRGGVGGSPLHF. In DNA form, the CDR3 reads TGTGCCAGCAGCCGAGGCGGGGTTGGAGGTTCACCCCTCCACTTT.

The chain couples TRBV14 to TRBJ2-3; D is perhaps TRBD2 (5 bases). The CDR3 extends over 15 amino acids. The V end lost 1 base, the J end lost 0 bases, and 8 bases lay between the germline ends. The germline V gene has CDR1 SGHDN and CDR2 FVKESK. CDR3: CASSQGRTSTDTQYF. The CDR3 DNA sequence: TGTGCCAGCAGCCAAGGGCGGACTAGCACAGATACGCAGTATTTT.

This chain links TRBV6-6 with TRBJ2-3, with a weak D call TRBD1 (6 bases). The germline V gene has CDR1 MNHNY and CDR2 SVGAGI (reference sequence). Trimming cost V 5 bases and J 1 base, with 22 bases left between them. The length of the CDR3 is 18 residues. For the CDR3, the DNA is TGTGCCAGCAGTCGAATTCCTCAGGGGAAAGCTCGCACAGATACGCAGTATTTT. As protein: CASSRIPQGKARTDTQYF.

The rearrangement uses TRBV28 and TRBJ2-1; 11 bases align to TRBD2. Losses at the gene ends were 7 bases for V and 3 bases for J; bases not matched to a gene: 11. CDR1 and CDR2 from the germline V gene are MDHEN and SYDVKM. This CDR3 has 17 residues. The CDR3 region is CASTPPGTSGNYNEQFF. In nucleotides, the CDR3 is TGTGCCAGCACTCCACCCGGGACTAGCGGAAACTACAATGAGCAGTTCTTC.

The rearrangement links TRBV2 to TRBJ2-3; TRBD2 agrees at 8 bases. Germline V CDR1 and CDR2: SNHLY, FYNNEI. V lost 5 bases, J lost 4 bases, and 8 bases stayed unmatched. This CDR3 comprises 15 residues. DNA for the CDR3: TGTGCCAGCAGTAGAGCGGGAGCGGGGGCAGATACGCAGTATTTT. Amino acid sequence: CASSRAGAGADTQYF.

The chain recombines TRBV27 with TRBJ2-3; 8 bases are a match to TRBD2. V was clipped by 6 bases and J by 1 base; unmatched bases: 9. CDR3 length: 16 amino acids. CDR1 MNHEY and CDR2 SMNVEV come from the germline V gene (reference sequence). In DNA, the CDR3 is TGTGCCAGCAGCTCCTTTGCGGGAGGTGGCACAGATACGCAGTATTTT. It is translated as CASSSFAGGGTDTQYF.

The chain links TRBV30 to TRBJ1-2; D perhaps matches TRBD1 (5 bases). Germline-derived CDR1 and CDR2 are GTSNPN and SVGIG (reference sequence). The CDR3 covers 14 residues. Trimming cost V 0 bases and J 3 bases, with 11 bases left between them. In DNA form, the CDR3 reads TGTGCCTGGAGTGTACCACGGGGGGACTATGGCTACACCTTC. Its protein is CAWSVPRGDYGYTF. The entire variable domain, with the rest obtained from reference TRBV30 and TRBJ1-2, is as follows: SQTIHQWPATLVQPVGSPLSLECTVEGTSNPNLYWYRQAAGRGLQLLFYSVGIGQISSEVPQNLSASRPQDRQFILSSKKLLLSDSGFYLCAWSVPRGDYGYTFGSGTRLTVV.

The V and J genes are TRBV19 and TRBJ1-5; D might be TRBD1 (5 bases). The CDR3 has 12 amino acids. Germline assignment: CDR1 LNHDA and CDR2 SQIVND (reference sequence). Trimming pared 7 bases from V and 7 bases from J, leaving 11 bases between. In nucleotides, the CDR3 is TGTGCCAGTACGCAGGGTTGGCAGCCCCAGCATTTT. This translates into CASTQGWQPQHF.

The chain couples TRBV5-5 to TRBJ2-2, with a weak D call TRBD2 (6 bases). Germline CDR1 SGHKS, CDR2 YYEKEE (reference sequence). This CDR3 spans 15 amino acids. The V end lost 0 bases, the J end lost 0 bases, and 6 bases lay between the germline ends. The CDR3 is CASSLGTTNTGELFF. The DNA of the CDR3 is TGTGCCAGCAGCTTGGGGACTACGAACACCGGGGAGCTGTTTTTT. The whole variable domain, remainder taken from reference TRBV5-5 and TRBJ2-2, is DAGVTQSPTHLIKTRGQQVTLRCSPISGHKSVSWYQQVLGQGPQFIFQYYEKEERGRGNFPDRFSARQFPNYSSELNVNALLLGDSALYLCASSLGTTNTGELFFGEGSRLTVL.

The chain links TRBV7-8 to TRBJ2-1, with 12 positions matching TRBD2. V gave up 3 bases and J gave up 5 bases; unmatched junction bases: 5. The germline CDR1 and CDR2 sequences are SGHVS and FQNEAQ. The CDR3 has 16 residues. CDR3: CASSLWGLAGNNEQFF. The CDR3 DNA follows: TGTGCCAGCAGCTTGTGGGGACTAGCGGGCAACAATGAGCAGTTCTTC.

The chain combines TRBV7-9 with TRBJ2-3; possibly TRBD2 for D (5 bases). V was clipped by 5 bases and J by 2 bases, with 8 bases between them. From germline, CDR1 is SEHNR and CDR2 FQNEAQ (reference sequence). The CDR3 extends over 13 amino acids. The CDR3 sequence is CASSLRDTDTQYF. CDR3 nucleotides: TGTGCCAGCAGCCTGAGGGACACAGATACGCAGTATTTT.